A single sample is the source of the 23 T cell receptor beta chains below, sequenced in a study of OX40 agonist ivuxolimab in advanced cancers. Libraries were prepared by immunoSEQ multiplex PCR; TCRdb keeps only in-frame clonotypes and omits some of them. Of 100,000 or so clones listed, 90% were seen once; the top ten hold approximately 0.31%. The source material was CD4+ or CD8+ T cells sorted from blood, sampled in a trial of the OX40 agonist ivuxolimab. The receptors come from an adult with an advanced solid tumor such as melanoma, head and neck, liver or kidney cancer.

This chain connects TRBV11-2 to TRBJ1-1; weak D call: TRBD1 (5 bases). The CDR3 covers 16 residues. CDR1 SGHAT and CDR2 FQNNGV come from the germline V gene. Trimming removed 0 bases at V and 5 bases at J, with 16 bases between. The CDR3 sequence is CASSLDAGGWRTEAFF. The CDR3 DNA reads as TGTGCCAGCAGCTTAGACGCGGGGGGTTGGCGAACTGAAGCTTTCTTT.

Here the CDR3 reads CASSLPGSDGNTIYF. CDR3 nucleotides: TGTGCCAGCAGCTTGCCCGGGTCTGATGGAAACACCATATATTTT. This chain connects TRBV5-6 to TRBJ1-3; D unclear. This CDR3 region has 15 residues. Trimming stripped 1 base from V and 3 bases from J, with 11 bases between. Germline CDR1 reads SGHDT; CDR2 reads YYEEEE.

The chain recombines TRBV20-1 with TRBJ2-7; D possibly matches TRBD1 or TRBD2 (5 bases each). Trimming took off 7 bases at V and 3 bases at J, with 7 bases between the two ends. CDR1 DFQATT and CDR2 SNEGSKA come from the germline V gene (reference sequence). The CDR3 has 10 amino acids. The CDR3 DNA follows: TGCAGTGGAGGGGACTACGAGCAGTACTTC. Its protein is CSGGDYEQYF.

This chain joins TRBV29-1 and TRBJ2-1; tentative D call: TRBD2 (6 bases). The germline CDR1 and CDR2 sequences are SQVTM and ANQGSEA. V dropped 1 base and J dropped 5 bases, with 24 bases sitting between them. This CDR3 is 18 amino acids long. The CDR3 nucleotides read TGCAGCGTTGAAGGAGCCCGAGGAGGGAGCCGGGGTAACAATGAGCAGTTCTTC. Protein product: CSVEGARGGSRGNNEQFF.

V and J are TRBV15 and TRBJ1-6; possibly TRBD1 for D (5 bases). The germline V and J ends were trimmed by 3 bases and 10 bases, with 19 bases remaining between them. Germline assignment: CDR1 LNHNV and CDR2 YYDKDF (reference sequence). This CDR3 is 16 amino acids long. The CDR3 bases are TGTGCCACCAGCAGGCGGGGTACAGGCGGGGGGTCACCCCTCCACTTT. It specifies CATSRRGTGGGSPLHF. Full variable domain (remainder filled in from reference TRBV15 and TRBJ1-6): DAMVIQNPRYQVTQFGKPVTLSCSQTLNHNVMYWYQQKSSQAPKLLFHYYDKDFNNEADTPDNFQSRRPNTSFCFLDIRSPGLGDTAMYLCATSRRGTGGGSPLHFGNGTRLTVT.

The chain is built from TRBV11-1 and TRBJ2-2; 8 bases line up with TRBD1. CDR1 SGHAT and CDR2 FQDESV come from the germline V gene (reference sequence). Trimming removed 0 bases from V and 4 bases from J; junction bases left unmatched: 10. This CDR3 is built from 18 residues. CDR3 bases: TGTGCCAGCAGCTTAGCGCCTAACAGGGGGTCATTCACCGGGGAGCTGTTTTTT. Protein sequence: CASSLAPNRGSFTGELFF.

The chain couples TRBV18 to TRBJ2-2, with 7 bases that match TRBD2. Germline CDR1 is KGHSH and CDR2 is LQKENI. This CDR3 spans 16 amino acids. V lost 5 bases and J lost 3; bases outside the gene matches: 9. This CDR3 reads CASSARAGRHTGELFF. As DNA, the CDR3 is TGTGCCAGCTCAGCCAGAGCGGGGAGACACACCGGGGAGCTGTTTTTT.

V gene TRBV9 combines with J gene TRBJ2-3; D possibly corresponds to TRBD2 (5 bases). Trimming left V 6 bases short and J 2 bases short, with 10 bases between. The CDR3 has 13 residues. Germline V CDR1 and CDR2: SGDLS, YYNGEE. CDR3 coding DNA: TGTGCCAGCAAGGCGGGCCACACAGATACGCAGTATTTT. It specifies CASKAGHTDTQYF. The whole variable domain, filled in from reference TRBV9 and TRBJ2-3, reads DSGVTQTPKHLITATGQRVTLRCSPRSGDLSVYWYQQSLDQGLQFLIQYYNGEERAKGNILERFSAQQFPDLHSELNLSSLELGDSALYFCASKAGHTDTQYFGPGTRLTVL.

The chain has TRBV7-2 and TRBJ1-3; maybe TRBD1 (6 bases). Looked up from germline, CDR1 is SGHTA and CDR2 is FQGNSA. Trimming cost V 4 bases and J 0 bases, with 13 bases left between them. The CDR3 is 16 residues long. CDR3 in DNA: TGTGCCAGCAGCTACCCAGGGGCCAGCTCTGGAAACACCATATATTTT. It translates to CASSYPGASSGNTIYF.

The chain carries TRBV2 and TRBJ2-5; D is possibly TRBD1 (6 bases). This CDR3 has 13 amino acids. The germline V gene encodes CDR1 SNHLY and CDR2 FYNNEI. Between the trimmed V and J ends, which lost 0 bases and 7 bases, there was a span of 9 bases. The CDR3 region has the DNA TGTGCCAGCAGTGAAGCTACAGGGTTGACCCAGTACTTC. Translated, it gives CASSEATGLTQYF. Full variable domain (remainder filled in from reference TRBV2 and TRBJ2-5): EPEVTQTPSHQVTQMGQEVILRCVPISNHLYFYWYRQILGQKVEFLVSFYNNEISEKSEIFDDQFSVERPDGSNFTLKIRSTKLEDSAMYFCASSEATGLTQYFGPGTRLLVL.

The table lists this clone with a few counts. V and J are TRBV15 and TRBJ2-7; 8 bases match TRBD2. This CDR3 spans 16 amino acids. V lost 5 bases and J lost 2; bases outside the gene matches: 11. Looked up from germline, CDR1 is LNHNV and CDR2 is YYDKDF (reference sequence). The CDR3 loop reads CATSPGGAGKAYEQYF. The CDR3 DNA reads TGTGCCACCAGCCCGGGGGGGGCGGGAAAGGCCTACGAGCAGTACTTC.

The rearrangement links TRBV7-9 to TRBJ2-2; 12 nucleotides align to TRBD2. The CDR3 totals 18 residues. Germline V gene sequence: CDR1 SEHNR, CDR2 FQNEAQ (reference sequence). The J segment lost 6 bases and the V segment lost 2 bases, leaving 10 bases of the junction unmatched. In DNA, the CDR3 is TGTGCCAGCAGCTTACCCTTTAGACTAGCGGGAGTTTCCGGGGAGCTGTTTTTT. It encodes CASSLPFRLAGVSGELFF. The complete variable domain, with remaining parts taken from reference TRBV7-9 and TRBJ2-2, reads DTGVSQNPRHKITKRGQNVTFRCDPISEHNRLYWYRQTLGQGPEFLTYFQNEAQLEKSRLLSDRFSAERPKGSFSTLEIQRTEQGDSAMYLCASSLPFRLAGVSGELFFGEGSRLTVL.

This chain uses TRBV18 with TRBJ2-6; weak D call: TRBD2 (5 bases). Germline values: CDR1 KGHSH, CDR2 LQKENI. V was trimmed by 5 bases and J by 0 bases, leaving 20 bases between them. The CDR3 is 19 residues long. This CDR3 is CASSAVGDGRRSGANVLTF. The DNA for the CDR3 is TGTGCCAGCTCAGCCGTCGGGGATGGTAGGCGCTCTGGGGCCAACGTCCTGACTTTC. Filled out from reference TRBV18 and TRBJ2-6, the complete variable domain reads NAGVMQNPRHLVRRRGQEARLRCSPMKGHSHVYWYRQLPEEGLKFMVYLQKENIIDESGMPKERFSAEFPKEGPSILRIQQVVRGDSAAYFCASSAVGDGRRSGANVLTFGAGSRLTVL.

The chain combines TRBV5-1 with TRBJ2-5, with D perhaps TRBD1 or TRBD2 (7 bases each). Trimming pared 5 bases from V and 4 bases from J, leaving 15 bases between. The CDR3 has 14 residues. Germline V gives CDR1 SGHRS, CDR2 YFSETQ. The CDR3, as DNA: TGCGCCAGCAGTTCTACAGGGGAGGGAGAGACCCAGTACTTC. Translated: CASSSTGEGETQYF.

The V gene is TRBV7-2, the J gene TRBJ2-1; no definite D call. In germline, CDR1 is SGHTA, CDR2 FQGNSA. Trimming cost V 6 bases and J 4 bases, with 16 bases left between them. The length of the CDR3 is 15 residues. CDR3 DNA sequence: TGTGCCAGCAGAGGGTCACCGACCCCTTACAATGAGCAGTTCTTC. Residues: CASRGSPTPYNEQFF.

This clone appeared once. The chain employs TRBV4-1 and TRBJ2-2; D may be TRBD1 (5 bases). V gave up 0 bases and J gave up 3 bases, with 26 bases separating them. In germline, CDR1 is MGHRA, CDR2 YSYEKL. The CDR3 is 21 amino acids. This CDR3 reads CASSQDQLRSTDESYTGELFF. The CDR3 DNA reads TGCGCCAGCAGCCAAGATCAACTGCGATCGACAGACGAATCTTACACCGGGGAGCTGTTTTTT.

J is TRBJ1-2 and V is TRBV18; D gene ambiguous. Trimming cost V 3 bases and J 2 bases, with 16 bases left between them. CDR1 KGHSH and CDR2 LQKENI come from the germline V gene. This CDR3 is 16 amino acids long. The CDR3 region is CASSPLSDAVNYGYTF. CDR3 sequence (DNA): TGTGCCAGCTCACCGCTGTCTGACGCCGTGAACTATGGCTACACCTTC.

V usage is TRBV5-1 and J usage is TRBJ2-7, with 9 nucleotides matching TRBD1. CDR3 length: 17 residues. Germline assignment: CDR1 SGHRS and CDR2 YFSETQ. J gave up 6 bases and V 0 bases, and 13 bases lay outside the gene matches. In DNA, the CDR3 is TGCGCCAGCAGCTTGGATCCCCCCGGGACAGGGAAGACCGAGCAGTACTTC. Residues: CASSLDPPGTGKTEQYF.

The CDR3: CASSPGQNNEKLFF. The CDR3 DNA reads TGTGCCAGCAGCCCCGGACAGAATAATGAAAAACTGTTTTTT. V is TRBV7-2 and J is TRBJ1-4; TRBD1 is a possible D gene (6 bases). The V gene's germline CDR1 is SGHTA and CDR2 FQGNSA. There are 14 residues in the CDR3. Trimming removed 5 bases at V and 4 bases at J, with 11 bases between. The whole variable domain, filled in from reference TRBV7-2 and TRBJ1-4, reads GAGVSQSPSNKVTEKGKDVELRCDPISGHTALYWYRQSLGQGLEFLIYFQGNSAPDKSGLPSDRFSAERTGGSVSTLTIQRTQQEDSAVYLCASSPGQNNEKLFFGSGTQLSVL.

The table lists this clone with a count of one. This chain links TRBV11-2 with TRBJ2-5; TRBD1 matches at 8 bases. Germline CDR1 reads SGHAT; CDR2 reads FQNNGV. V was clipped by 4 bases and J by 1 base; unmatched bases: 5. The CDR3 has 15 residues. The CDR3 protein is CASSSGQGGQETQYF. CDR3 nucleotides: TGTGCCAGCAGCTCTGGACAGGGAGGCCAAGAGACCCAGTACTTC. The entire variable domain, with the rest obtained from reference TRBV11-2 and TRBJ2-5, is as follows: EAGVAQSPRYKIIEKRQSVAFWCNPISGHATLYWYQQILGQGPKLLIQFQNNGVVDDSQLPKDRFSAERLKGVDSTLKIQPAKLEDSAVYLCASSSGQGGQETQYFGPGTRLLVL.

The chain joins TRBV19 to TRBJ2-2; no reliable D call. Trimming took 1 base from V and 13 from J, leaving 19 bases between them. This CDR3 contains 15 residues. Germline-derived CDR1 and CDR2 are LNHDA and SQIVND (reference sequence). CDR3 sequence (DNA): TGTGCCAGTAGTATAGCCACCCCTGGTCCCGGTTCGCTGTTTTTT. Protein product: CASSIATPGPGSLFF.

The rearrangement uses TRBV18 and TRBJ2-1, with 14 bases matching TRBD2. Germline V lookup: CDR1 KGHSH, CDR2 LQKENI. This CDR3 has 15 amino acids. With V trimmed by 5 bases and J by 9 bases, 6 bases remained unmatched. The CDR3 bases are TGTGCCAGCTCATCGACTAGCGGGAGGGCCATTGAGCAGTTCTTC. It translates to CASSSTSGRAIEQFF.

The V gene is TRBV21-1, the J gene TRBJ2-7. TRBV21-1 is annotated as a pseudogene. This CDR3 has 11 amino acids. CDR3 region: CASSFRLGQYF. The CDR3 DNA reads TGTGCCAGCAGCTTCCGGCTCGGGCAGTACTTC.